Reported below is one T cell receptor beta chain. Germline V gene data show CDR1 as GTSNPN and CDR2 as SVGIG (reference sequence). Trimming cost V 4 bases and J 4 bases, with 11 bases left between them. This CDR3 contains 13 residues. The sample comes from a study of blood T cell repertoires in COVID-19. Study in general: Acute-phase and convalescent COVID-19 samples originated in the United States, Italy and Spain. T cells, B-cell-depleted T cells, or PBMCs provided the cDNA or gDNA that served as material.

Assay: immunoSEQ multiplex PCR; the TCRdb copy retains only in-frame clones and omits some. The sample carries about 180,000 clones, 84% recorded once. This TCR was sampled from a man younger than 35 with active or convalescent COVID-19. Sequencing was done on a sample of peripheral blood. This chain links TRBV30 with TRBJ1-5; D gene unclear. Here the CDR3 reads CAWTAQKNQPQHF. CDR3 sequence (DNA): TGTGCCTGGACAGCACAGAAAAATCAGCCCCAGCATTTT.